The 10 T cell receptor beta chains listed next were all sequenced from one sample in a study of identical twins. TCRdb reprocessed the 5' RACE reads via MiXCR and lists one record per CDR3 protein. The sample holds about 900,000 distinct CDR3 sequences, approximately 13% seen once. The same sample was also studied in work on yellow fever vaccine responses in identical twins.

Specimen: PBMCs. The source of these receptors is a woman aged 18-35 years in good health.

This chain's CDR3 is CSVGTETNYGYTF. The CDR3 DNA reads TGCAGCGTTGGGACAGAAACTAACTATGGCTACACCTTC. The genes are TRBV29-1 and TRBJ1-2, with a tentative D call TRBD1 (6 bases). This CDR3 comprises 13 residues. The V gene's germline CDR1 is SQVTM and CDR2 ANQGSEA. V lost 4 bases and J lost 0, with 9 bases in between.

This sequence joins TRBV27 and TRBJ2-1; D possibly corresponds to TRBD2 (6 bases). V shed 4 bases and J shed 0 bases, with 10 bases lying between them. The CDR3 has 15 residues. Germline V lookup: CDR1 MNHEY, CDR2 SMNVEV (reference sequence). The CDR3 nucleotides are TGTGCCAGCAGTTGGGGGAGGTCCTCCTACAATGAGCAGTTCTTC. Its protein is CASSWGRSSYNEQFF.

The CDR3 spells CASSREKGGGYNEQFF. Written as DNA, the CDR3 is TGCGCCAGCAGCCGCGAGAAGGGAGGCGGCTACAATGAGCAGTTCTTC. This chain uses TRBV4-1 with TRBJ2-1, with TRBD2 as a possible D gene (6 bases). Looked up from germline, CDR1 is MGHRA and CDR2 is YSYEKL. The CDR3 spans 16 residues. Trimming stripped 4 bases from V and 3 bases from J, with 16 bases between.

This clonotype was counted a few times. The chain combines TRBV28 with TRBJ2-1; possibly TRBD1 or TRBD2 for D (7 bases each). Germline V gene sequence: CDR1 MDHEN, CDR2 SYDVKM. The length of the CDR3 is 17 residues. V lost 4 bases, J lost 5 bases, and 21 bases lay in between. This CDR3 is CASSSWGRGLKDNEQFF. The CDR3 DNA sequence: TGTGCCAGCAGTTCGTGGGGGAGGGGGCTGAAGGACAATGAGCAGTTCTTC.

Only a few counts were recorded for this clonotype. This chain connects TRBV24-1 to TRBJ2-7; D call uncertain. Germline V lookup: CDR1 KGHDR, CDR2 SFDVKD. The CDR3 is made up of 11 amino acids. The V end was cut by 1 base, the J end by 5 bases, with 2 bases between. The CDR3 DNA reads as TGTGCCACCAGTGATTTTGACGAGCAGTACTTC. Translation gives CATSDFDEQYF.

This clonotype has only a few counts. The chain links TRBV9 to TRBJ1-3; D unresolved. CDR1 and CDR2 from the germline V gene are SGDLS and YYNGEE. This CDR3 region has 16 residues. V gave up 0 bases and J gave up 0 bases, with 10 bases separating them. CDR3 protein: CASSVAWEASGNTIYF. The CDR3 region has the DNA TGTGCCAGCAGCGTAGCTTGGGAGGCCTCTGGAAACACCATATATTTT.

The CDR3 region is CASTLRQGATGELFF. In DNA, the CDR3 is TGCGCCAGCACCCTTAGACAGGGGGCGACCGGGGAGCTGTTTTTT. This chain connects TRBV5-1 to TRBJ2-2; 10 bases are a match to TRBD1. Germline V gene data show CDR1 as SGHRS and CDR2 as YFSETQ. This CDR3 region has 15 residues. The V and J ends lost 6 bases and 5 bases, in that order; junction bases with no gene match: 7.

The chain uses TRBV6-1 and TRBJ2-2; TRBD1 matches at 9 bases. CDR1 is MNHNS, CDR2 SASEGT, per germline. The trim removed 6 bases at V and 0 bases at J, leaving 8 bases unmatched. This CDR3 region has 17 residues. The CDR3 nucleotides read TGTGCCAGCAGCCGGAGGACAGGGGCCTCGAACACCGGGGAGCTGTTTTTT. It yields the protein CASSRRTGASNTGELFF.

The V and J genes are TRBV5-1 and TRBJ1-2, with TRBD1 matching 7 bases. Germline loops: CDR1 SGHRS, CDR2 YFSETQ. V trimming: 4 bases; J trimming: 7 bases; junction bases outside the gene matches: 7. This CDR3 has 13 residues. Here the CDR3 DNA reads TGCGCCAGCAGCCAACAGGGGAATGGTGGCTACACCTTC. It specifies CASSQQGNGGYTF.

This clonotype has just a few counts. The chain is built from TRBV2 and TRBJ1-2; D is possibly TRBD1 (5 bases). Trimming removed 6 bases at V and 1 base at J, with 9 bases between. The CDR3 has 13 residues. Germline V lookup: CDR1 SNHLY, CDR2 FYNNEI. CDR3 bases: TGTGCCAGCAGGGGACGTATTAACTATGGCTACACCTTC. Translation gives CASRGRINYGYTF. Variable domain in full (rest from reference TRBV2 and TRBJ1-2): EPEVTQTPSHQVTQMGQEVILRCVPISNHLYFYWYRQILGQKVEFLVSFYNNEISEKSEIFDDQFSVERPDGSNFTLKIRSTKLEDSAMYFCASRGRINYGYTFGSGTRLTVV.